This TCR beta chain was profiled in a study of cytomegalovirus exposure and HLA in healthy donors. About the research overall: Earlier work reported around 110 million unique TCR beta sequences from roughly 180 million T cells. Findings and limits, study-wide: Apart from CMV serostatus, no immune exposure information was available. There were some public TCRs occurring in many donors, but most TCR sequences were rare.

Regarding this clone: Its antigen is as yet unknown.

CDR3 length: 16 residues. The germline V gene has CDR1 SGHRS and CDR2 YFSETQ. V gave up 4 bases and J gave up 6 bases; unmatched junction bases: 7. This PCR relied on a set of 60 Vbeta primers and 13 Jbeta primers. Sequenced by immunoSEQ multiplex PCR; TCRdb stores in-frame clones only, minus some. The profile shows 150,000 or so clones, approximately 80% of them singletons. Sequencing was done on a sample of PBMCs. The rearrangement uses TRBV5-1 and TRBJ2-2; 12 positions match TRBD2. This receptor was taken from a man between 45 and 60 years old in good health and CMV-seronegative. This chain's CDR3 is CASSDPGLAGPGELFF. CDR3 DNA sequence: TGCGCCAGCAGCGATCCGGGACTAGCGGGTCCCGGGGAGCTGTTTTTT.